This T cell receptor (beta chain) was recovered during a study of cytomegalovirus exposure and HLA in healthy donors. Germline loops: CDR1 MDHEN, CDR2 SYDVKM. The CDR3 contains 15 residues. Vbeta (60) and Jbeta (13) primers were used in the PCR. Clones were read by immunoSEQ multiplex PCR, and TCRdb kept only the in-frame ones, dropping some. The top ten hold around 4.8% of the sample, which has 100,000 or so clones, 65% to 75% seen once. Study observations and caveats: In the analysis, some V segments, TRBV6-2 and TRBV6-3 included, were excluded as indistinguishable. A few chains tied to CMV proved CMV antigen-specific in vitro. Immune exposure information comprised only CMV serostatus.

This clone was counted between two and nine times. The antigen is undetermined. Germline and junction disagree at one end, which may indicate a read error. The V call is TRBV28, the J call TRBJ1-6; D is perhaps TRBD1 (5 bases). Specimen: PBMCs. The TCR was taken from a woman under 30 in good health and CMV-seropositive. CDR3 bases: TGTGCCAGCAGTTTTAGTTGGACAATCAATTCACCCCTCCCCTTT. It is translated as CASSFSWTINSPLPF.